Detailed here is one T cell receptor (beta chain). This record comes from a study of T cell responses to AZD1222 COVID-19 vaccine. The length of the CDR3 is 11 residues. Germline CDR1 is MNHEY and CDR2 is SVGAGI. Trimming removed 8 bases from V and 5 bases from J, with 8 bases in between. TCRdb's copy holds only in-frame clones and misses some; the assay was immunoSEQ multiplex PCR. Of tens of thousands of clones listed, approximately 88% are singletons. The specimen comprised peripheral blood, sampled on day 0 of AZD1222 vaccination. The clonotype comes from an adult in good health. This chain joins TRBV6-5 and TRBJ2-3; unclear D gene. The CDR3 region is CASYTRDTQYF. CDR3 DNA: TGTGCCAGCTACACGAGAGATACGCAGTATTTT.